This TCR beta chain was retrieved from a study of T cell changes during pregnancy in multiple sclerosis. V lost 1 base to trimming and J lost 0 bases, with 22 bases between them. CDR3 length equals 19 residues. Germline loops: CDR1 MNHNS, CDR2 SASEGT. Using immunoSEQ multiplex PCR, the repertoire was profiled, and TCRdb retains in-frame clones only, with some absent. In the table there are 100,000 or so clones, over 85% of which are singletons. The receptor was isolated from a female donor with multiple sclerosis, enrolled in a pregnancy study. The specimen comprised peripheral blood, sampled in the second trimester of pregnancy. This chain joins TRBV6-1 and TRBJ2-7; D might be TRBD2 (5 bases). Written as DNA, the CDR3 is TGTGCCAGCAGTGAAGGGCATGAGGGCTACAGAGAAGCCTCCTACGAGCAGTACTTC. This translates into CASSEGHEGYREASYEQYF.